Presented here are 22 T cell receptor beta chains from one specimen sequenced in a study of blood T cell repertoires in COVID-19 (dated by TCRdb to about 2020). Library method: the immunoSEQ multiplex PCR assay. The immuneACCESS repertoire file appears here via TCRdb, limited to in-frame rearrangements. These files lack a portion of the clones; in checked studies, under half of the deficit traces to unresolved V genes, and the cause of the others is not known. Present in this sample are more than 200,000 clones, approximately 86% of which were seen just once. Approximately 1.5% of the sample comes from the top ten. Sequencing was done on a sample of PBMCs or T cells enriched from blood (not recorded which). The receptor source for this set is a woman between 45 and 65 years old who had recovered from COVID-19.

The chain links TRBV11-2 to TRBJ1-1; no clear D gene. The V end was cut by 4 bases, the J end by 3 bases, with 9 bases between. This CDR3 region has 13 residues. Germline values: CDR1 SGHAT, CDR2 FQNNGV. Here the CDR3 reads CASSSRIYTEAFF. The CDR3 bases are TGTGCCAGCAGCTCGCGAATCTACACTGAAGCTTTCTTT.

V is TRBV5-1 and J is TRBJ2-7; 9 bases match TRBD1. The CDR3 runs 14 residues. Germline-derived CDR1 and CDR2 are SGHRS and YFSETQ. V trimming: 4 bases; J trimming: 4 bases; junction bases outside the gene matches: 6. In DNA form, the CDR3 reads TGCGCCAGCAGCCTAAGGGACAGGGTGTACGAGCAGTACTTC. This encodes CASSLRDRVYEQYF.

The chain couples TRBV7-9 to TRBJ2-1, with a possible D match to TRBD2 (5 bases). Germline V CDR1 and CDR2: SEHNR, FQNEAQ (reference sequence). This CDR3 region has 15 residues. V lost 5 bases and J lost 0, with 11 bases in between. The CDR3 DNA sequence: TGTGCCAGCAGCCCCAGCGGCCCCTCCTACAATGAGCAGTTCTTC. The encoded protein is CASSPSGPSYNEQFF.

This rearrangement joins TRBV6-2 or TRBV6-3 to TRBJ2-6, with D possibly called TRBD1 or TRBD2 (5 bases each). Germline V CDR1 and CDR2: MNHEY, SVGEGT. Trimming took off 6 bases at V and 2 bases at J, with 11 bases between the two ends. The CDR3 extends over 15 amino acids. The CDR3 spells CASSRESAGANVLTF. For the CDR3, the DNA is TGTGCCAGCAGCAGGGAGTCCGCTGGGGCCAACGTCCTGACTTTC.

The chain is built from TRBV15 and TRBJ1-2; D might be TRBD1 (5 bases). Trimming took 0 bases from V and 8 from J, leaving 19 bases between them. The CDR3 contains 16 residues. Germline values: CDR1 LNHNV, CDR2 YYDKDF (reference sequence). The CDR3, as DNA: TGTGCCACCAGCAGAGAGATATACGAAGGGGTCGGAGGCTACACCTTC. It specifies CATSREIYEGVGGYTF.

V is TRBV7-6 and J is TRBJ2-7, with TRBD2 matching over 10 bases. Germline V CDR1 and CDR2: SGHVS, FNYEAQ. The trim removed 5 bases at V and 2 bases at J, leaving 9 bases unmatched. CDR3 length: 16 residues. DNA for the CDR3: TGTGCCAGCAGCGTAATAGCGGGAGGCACTACCTACGAGCAGTACTTC. Amino acids: CASSVIAGGTTYEQYF.

The chain recombines TRBV7-3 with TRBJ1-2; TRBD1 matches 8 bases. This CDR3 is 16 amino acids long. CDR1 is SGHTA and CDR2 is FQGTGA in the germline V gene. V lost 5 bases to trimming and J lost 8 bases; unmatched junction nucleotides: 16. For the CDR3, the DNA is TGTGCCAGCAGCAGGATGGGAGGACAGGGATTAGAGGGCTACACCTTC. Translation: CASSRMGGQGLEGYTF.

The chain combines TRBV4-1 with TRBJ1-2; D not certain. Trimming left V 1 base short and J 2 bases short, with 14 bases between. This CDR3 region has 16 residues. The germline CDR1 and CDR2 sequences are MGHRA and YSYEKL. CDR3 in amino acids: CASSQVRTGKNYGYTF. Here the CDR3 DNA reads TGCGCCAGCAGCCAAGTTAGGACGGGAAAGAACTATGGCTACACCTTC.

This chain uses TRBV6-4 with TRBJ1-2, with a weak D call TRBD1 (5 bases). This CDR3 has 12 residues. The V gene's germline CDR1 is MRHNA and CDR2 SNTAGT. V was trimmed by 6 bases and J by 7 bases, leaving 12 bases between them. In DNA, the CDR3 is TGTGCCAGCAGATCAGGGTTTAGTGGCTACACCTTC. Protein: CASRSGFSGYTF.

This chain links TRBV15 with TRBJ2-7; 8 positions agree with TRBD2. The CDR3 is 16 residues long. Unmatched junction bases numbered 8, after V lost 0 bases and J lost 4 bases. Germline V gene data show CDR1 as LNHNV and CDR2 as YYDKDF (reference sequence). The CDR3 nucleotides read TGTGCCACCAGCAGAGACGGAACTAGCGGTAAATACGAGCAGTACTTC. Translating it yields CATSRDGTSGKYEQYF.

The CDR3 bases are TGTGCCATCAGGTCGAGCTCAAGCACAGATACGCAGTATTTT. Protein product: CAIRSSSSTDTQYF. The rearrangement links TRBV10-3 to TRBJ2-3; D ambiguous. V was clipped by 6 bases and J by 0 bases, with 10 bases between them. Germline V CDR1 and CDR2: ENHRY, SYGVKD. This CDR3 region has 14 residues.

The chain is built from TRBV9 and TRBJ2-1, with 14 nucleotides matching TRBD2. The CDR3 contains 16 residues. CDR1 and CDR2 from the germline V gene are SGDLS and YYNGEE. J gave up 10 bases and V 4 bases, and 10 bases lay outside the gene matches. This CDR3 reads CASSPGLAGGSHEQFF. DNA for the CDR3: TGTGCCAGCAGCCCCGGACTAGCGGGAGGATCCCACGAGCAGTTCTTC.

The chain carries TRBV5-6 and TRBJ2-3, with TRBD1 matching 8 bases. The CDR3 has 14 amino acids. Germline trimming cut 4 bases from V and 11 bases from J; bases unmatched to any gene: 12. The V gene's germline CDR1 is SGHDT and CDR2 YYEEEE. CDR3 in amino acids: CASSPGQVPPGQYF. As DNA, the CDR3 is TGTGCCAGCAGCCCGGGACAGGTCCCGCCGGGGCAGTATTTT.

The chain combines TRBV28 with TRBJ1-1; the D gene is possibly TRBD1 (5 bases). Germline-derived CDR1 and CDR2 are MDHEN and SYDVKM. The V end lost 2 bases, the J end lost 7 bases, and 14 bases lay between the germline ends. This CDR3 is 14 amino acids long. CDR3 sequence: CASSLVQGPHEAFF. The CDR3 DNA reads as TGTGCCAGCAGTTTAGTGCAGGGTCCCCATGAAGCTTTCTTT. Looking up the rest from reference TRBV28 and TRBJ1-1 gives the full variable domain: DVKVTQSSRYLVKRTGEKVFLECVQDMDHENMFWYRQDPGLGLRLIYFSYDVKMKEKGDIPEGYSVSREKKERFSLILESASTNQTSMYLCASSLVQGPHEAFFGQGTRLTVV.

This clone was observed a few times. The chain combines TRBV7-9 with TRBJ1-1; TRBD1 aligns across 7 bases. Trimming took 2 bases from V and 3 from J; bases not matched to a gene: 6. Germline-derived CDR1 and CDR2 are SEHNR and FQNEAQ (reference sequence). The CDR3 covers 15 residues. CDR3 nucleotide sequence: TGTGCCAGCAGCTTAAAACAGGGGCTTGACACTGAAGCTTTCTTT. This translates into CASSLKQGLDTEAFF.

V gene TRBV29-1 combines with J gene TRBJ1-5; possibly TRBD1 for D (5 bases). The CDR3 has 12 amino acids. The V gene's germline CDR1 is SQVTM and CDR2 ANQGSEA. V shed 6 bases and J shed 4 bases, with 10 bases lying between them. The CDR3 loop is CSVGGINQPQHF. The CDR3 DNA follows: TGCAGCGTGGGGGGAATTAATCAGCCCCAGCATTTT.

V is TRBV5-6 and J is TRBJ2-6; D not certain. The V gene's germline CDR1 is SGHDT and CDR2 YYEEEE. V dropped 3 bases and J dropped 0 bases, with 13 bases sitting between them. The CDR3 sequence is 17 residues long. CDR3 region: CASSYNWAHSGANVLTF. DNA of the CDR3: TGTGCCAGCAGCTATAATTGGGCTCACTCTGGGGCCAACGTCCTGACTTTC.

The CDR3 region has the DNA TGTGCCAGCAGCACCGGACAGGGTTACGAGCAGTACTTC. This gives the protein CASSTGQGYEQYF. The rearrangement joins TRBV11-2 to TRBJ2-7; 8 bases line up with TRBD1. The CDR3 runs 13 residues. V lost 5 bases and J lost 4; bases outside the gene matches: 4. Looked up from germline, CDR1 is SGHAT and CDR2 is FQNNGV.

V gene TRBV2 combines with J gene TRBJ1-1; D may be TRBD1 (6 bases). V lost 4 bases, J lost 0 bases, and 12 bases lay in between. CDR1 is SNHLY, CDR2 FYNNEI, per germline. CDR3 length: 15 amino acids. The CDR3 sequence: CASSVEQGLNTEAFF. The CDR3 bases are TGTGCCAGCAGTGTCGAACAGGGACTGAACACTGAAGCTTTCTTT.

The J gene is TRBJ2-4, the V gene TRBV7-2; 10 bases agree with TRBD1. The CDR3 is 16 amino acids. The germline V gene encodes CDR1 SGHTA and CDR2 FQGNSA. The J segment lost 3 bases and the V segment lost 3 bases, leaving 5 bases of the junction unmatched. The DNA of the CDR3 is TGTGCCAGCAGCTTGGGACAGGGGACTAACAAAAACATTCAGTACTTC. Protein product: CASSLGQGTNKNIQYF.

V and J are TRBV19 and TRBJ1-1; TRBD1 matches at 10 bases. Germline CDR1 and CDR2: LNHDA and SQIVND (reference sequence). The CDR3 extends over 14 amino acids. J lost 5 bases, V lost 5 bases, and 5 bases had no gene match. The CDR3 sequence: CASSSTGGRTEAFF. The CDR3 coding sequence is TGTGCCAGTAGTTCGACAGGGGGCAGGACTGAAGCTTTCTTT. The full variable domain, completed using reference TRBV19 and TRBJ1-1, is DGGITQSPKYLFRKEGQNVTLSCEQNLNHDAMYWYRQDPGQGLRLIYYSQIVNDFQKGDIAEGYSVSREKKESFPLTVTSAQKNPTAFYLCASSSTGGRTEAFFGQGTRLTVV.

In this sample, this clone turned up once. This chain joins TRBV3-1 (or the pseudogene TRBV3-2) and TRBJ2-2; TRBD1 matches at 7 bases. The V gene end was trimmed by 4 bases and the J gene end by 2 bases; junction bases not matched to a gene: 7. Germline V gives CDR1 LGHDT, CDR2 YNNKEL (reference sequence). The CDR3 covers 16 residues. The CDR3 bases are TGTGCCAGCAGCCTGGACAGGCTCGGTAACACCGGGGAGCTGTTTTTT. Translating it yields CASSLDRLGNTGELFF.